Listed below are T cell receptor beta chains from one sample, sequenced in a study of post-analysis software for immune sequencing data. TCRdb re-analysed the PCR reads in MiXCR, keeping a single row per CDR3 protein. The data contain some 690,000 distinct CDR3 sequences, 59% of them singletons. Sequenced material: blood. The receptor source for this set is a girl aged 2-10 years with multiple sclerosis. The CDR3 runs from the conserved cysteine through the conserved F or W. A D gene is named only where the DNA matches it firmly. A clone size is listed for some rows: how often the clone was seen (once, few, many), or a class if it is expanded.

j_call v_call d_call clone_size cdr3_nt cdr3_aa
TRBJ1-2 TRBV3-1 NA NA TGTGCCAGCAGCCCTGAGAGGGGCCGCAACTATGGCTACACCTTC CASSPERGRNYGYTF
TRBJ2-5 TRBV25-1 NA few TGTGCCAGCAGTGAAACCACTATCGGAGAGACCCAGTACTTC CASSETTIGETQYF
TRBJ2-7 TRBV5-5 TRBD2 NA TGTGCCAGCAGCCCCCCGAGCGGGGAGCCCTACGAGCAGTACTTC CASSPPSGEPYEQYF
TRBJ2-7 TRBV4-1 TRBD1 NA TGCGCCAGCAGCCACCCAGGACAGGGGTCGAACGAGCAGTACTTC CASSHPGQGSNEQYF
TRBJ2-3 TRBV4-2 NA few TGTGCCAGCAGCCAAGATTGGGGCACAGATACGCAGTATTTT CASSQDWGTDTQYF
TRBJ2-1 TRBV7-9 NA few TGTGCCAGCAGCTCTGGAGGGCTCTACAATGAGCAGTTCTTC CASSSGGLYNEQFF
TRBJ2-3 TRBV5-6 NA NA TGTGCCAGCAGCTTGGAACCTTTTCCGCAGTATTTT CASSLEPFPQYF
TRBJ1-2 TRBV27 NA NA TGTGCCAGCAGTTTAACTATTCAGGGAACCCCGTATGGCTACACCTTC CASSLTIQGTPYGYTF
TRBJ2-1 TRBV12-3/TRBV12-4 NA NA TGTGCCAGCAGTTTTGCGGACAACAATGAGCAGTTCTTC CASSFADNNEQFF
TRBJ2-1 TRBV12-3/TRBV12-4 TRBD2 NA TGTGCCAGCACCAAAGCGGGGGGTGAGCAGTTCTTC CASTKAGGEQFF
TRBJ2-3 TRBV5-1 NA NA TGCGCCAGCAGCCTGGGGGAGGGGGCCCCAGATACGCAGTATTTT CASSLGEGAPDTQYF
TRBJ1-1 TRBV10-3 TRBD1 few TGTGCCATCTGGACAGGGGGCGGTTTTCCTGGGAGGACTGAAGCTTTCTTT CAIWTGGGFPGRTEAFF
TRBJ2-3 TRBV20-1 NA NA TGCAGTGCTAGAGATTTTTCGGGCTCCAGTACGCAGTATTTT CSARDFSGSSTQYF
TRBJ1-2 TRBV29-1 NA NA TGCAGCGTTACGGGGAACTCTAACTATGGCTACACCTTC CSVTGNSNYGYTF
TRBJ1-2 TRBV3-1 NA NA TGTGCCAGCACCTCATTCTCCGACATCCACTATGGCTACACCTTC CASTSFSDIHYGYTF
TRBJ1-2 TRBV30 NA once TGTGCCTGGATAAAAATTGGGGCAGGGCCCTACACCTTC CAWIKIGAGPYTF
TRBJ2-1 TRBV20-1 NA NA TGCAGTGCTAGAGCTAGTTTAGCCTACAATGAGCAGTTCTTC CSARASLAYNEQFF
TRBJ2-3 TRBV24-1 TRBD2 NA TGTGCCACCGGCTCTGGGACTAGCGGGGCAGATACGCAGTATTTT CATGSGTSGADTQYF
TRBJ2-4 TRBV6-2/TRBV6-3 NA NA TGTGCCAGCAGACCACAGGGACGCGGGCTTCAGTACTTC CASRPQGRGLQYF
TRBJ1-1 TRBV6-2/TRBV6-3 NA NA TGTGCCAGCAGTTACCCAATACCCGAGACAGTGAACACCGAAGCTTTCTTT CASSYPIPETVNTEAFF
TRBJ2-7 TRBV20-1 NA NA TGCAGTGCTAGTCGTGAGCGGCCTCCCTACGAGCAGTACTTC CSASRERPPYEQYF
TRBJ2-3 TRBV29-1 NA NA TGCAGCGTTGAAGATTGGGACGTGTCTACAGATACGCAGTATTTT CSVEDWDVSTDTQYF
TRBJ1-2 TRBV7-2 NA few TGTGCCAGCAGCCTCAAAGCCGGGACGGCGAAGTTAGGCTACACCTTC CASSLKAGTAKLGYTF
TRBJ1-2 TRBV7-2 TRBD1 NA TGTGCCAGCAGCTTAGTGACAGGGGAGACGTATGGCTACACCTTC CASSLVTGETYGYTF
TRBJ1-1 TRBV5-1 NA NA TGCGCCAGCAGGTTTGGAGGGAACACTGAAGCTTTCTTT CASRFGGNTEAFF
TRBJ2-1 TRBV5-1 NA NA TGCGCCAGCAGCTGGAAGGAGGAATCCTACAATGAGCAGTTCTTC CASSWKEESYNEQFF
TRBJ2-1 TRBV18 NA NA TGTGCCAGCTCACCCCTGGGAAGGGAGCAGTTCTTC CASSPLGREQFF
TRBJ1-1 TRBV7-4 NA few TGTGCCAGCAGCTTATGGTGGAGACCCTCGGGAGGGATCACTGAAGCTTTCTTT CASSLWWRPSGGITEAFF
TRBJ2-5 TRBV12-3/TRBV12-4 NA once TGTGCCAGCAACTACGGGGGGCCATGGGAGCAGTACTTC CASNYGGPWEQYF
TRBJ1-1 TRBV6-6 NA NA TGTGCCAGCAGTTACTCGAGGGACCATGAAGCTTTCTTT CASSYSRDHEAFF
TRBJ2-1 TRBV10-3 TRBD2 NA TGTGCCATCGGACTAGCGGGAGAAACTGAGCAGTTCTTC CAIGLAGETEQFF
TRBJ2-1 TRBV20-1 TRBD2 NA TGCAGTGCTAGGCGGGGGGGGGAGGCCCGTAATGAGCAGTTCTTC CSARRGGEARNEQFF
TRBJ2-1 TRBV3-1 NA few TGTGCCAGCAGCCAAGAAGCAAGGAGCACGGAGCAGTTCTTC CASSQEARSTEQFF
TRBJ2-5 TRBV29-1 TRBD1 NA TGCAGCGCCAGGACAGGGGGGGAAGAGACCCAGTACTTC CSARTGGEETQYF
TRBJ2-4 TRBV4-2 NA NA TGTGCCAGCAGCCAAGAAGGGTCCTCTCGAGGAAACATTCAGTACTTC CASSQEGSSRGNIQYF
TRBJ2-1 TRBV5-6 TRBD1 NA TGTGCCAGCAGCGACAGGGTTTACAATGAGCAGTTCTTC CASSDRVYNEQFF